These T cell receptor beta chains were read from a single sample in a study of shared T cell receptors in the human thymus. The repertoire was sequenced with immunoSEQ multiplex PCR; TCRdb's copy has only in-frame clones and lacks some. Among hundreds of thousands of clones listed, about 90% were seen once. The same specimen was also included in a second study, on human thymus T cells.

Sample: thymocytes. These receptors were obtained from a boy under two years old with a congenital heart defect. Each CDR3 is given with its conserved first and last residue.

v_call	j_call	cdr3_aa
TRBV5-6	TRBJ1-1	CASSVNRDTEAFF
TRBV30	TRBJ2-4	CAWSPTPGVAKNIQYF
TRBV19	TRBJ1-2	CASSIDRDGGYTF
TRBV25-1	TRBJ2-7	CASSRASSGTGEQYF
TRBV5-6	TRBJ2-1	CASSLPREPYNEQFF
TRBV5-6	TRBJ1-2	CASSTDRAGYTF
TRBV5-1	TRBJ2-1	CASSFGGGNEQFF
TRBV5-1	TRBJ2-6	CASSFGTGTGANVLTF
TRBV4-1	TRBJ2-7	CASSLGANHEQYF
TRBV19	TRBJ2-4	CASSRDTRLAKNIQYF
TRBV7-2	TRBJ1-2	CASSSKGIGQVRWDYGYTF
TRBV19	TRBJ2-7	CASTQGGGYEQYF
TRBV11-2	TRBJ2-2	CASSLLGQGDGDTGELFF
TRBV5-4	TRBJ1-2	CASSWEGGYTF
TRBV29-1	TRBJ2-7	CSVTGSSYEQYF